The entry below gives a single T cell receptor (beta chain) sequence along with its context. These data come from a study of blood T cell repertoires in COVID-19. Using immunoSEQ multiplex PCR, the repertoire was profiled, and TCRdb retains in-frame clones only, with some absent. The sample lists 85,000 to 130,000 clones; about 86% were seen once. Self-reported history from a screening survey and questionnaire set each donor's cohort. CDR1 is SGHRS and CDR2 is YFSETQ in the germline V gene. This CDR3 comprises 12 residues. V dropped 4 bases and J dropped 4 bases, with 9 bases sitting between them. The receptor comes from a woman aged 50 to 60 who had recovered from COVID-19. The rearrangement links TRBV5-1 to TRBJ2-7; D is possibly TRBD1 (6 bases). The material sequenced was PBMCs or T cells enriched from blood (not recorded which). The CDR3 loop reads CASSKDSYEQYF. CDR3 nucleotides: TGCGCCAGCAGCAAGGACAGTTACGAGCAGTACTTC.